The 9 T cell receptor beta chains presented below share a single source sample, sequenced in a study of breast tumors, draining lymph nodes, adjacent tissues. TCRdb recomputed calls from the multiplex PCR reads with MiXCR, one row per CDR3 protein. This table holds around 250,000 distinct CDR3 sequences, under 40% found once. Axillary draining lymph nodes of breast cancer patients supplied the node samples. The sample consisted of axillary lymph node tissue. These TCRs come from a female donor with breast cancer. Some clones in this sample may be carry-over from other donors' samples.

There are many counts of this clonotype. The chain couples TRBV12-3 or TRBV12-4 to TRBJ2-3; D possibly corresponds to TRBD2 (6 bases). This CDR3 region has 12 residues. The V end was cut by 5 bases, the J end by 8 bases, with 11 bases between. The DNA of the CDR3 is TGTGCCAGCAGTCAACTAGCAGTTACGCAGTATTTT. Its protein is CASSQLAVTQYF.

The chain employs TRBV20-1 and TRBJ1-5; 8 positions agree with TRBD1. V shed 5 bases and J 4 bases; nucleotides not matched to a gene: 4. The germline CDR1 and CDR2 sequences are DFQATT and SNEGSKA (reference sequence). CDR3 length: 13 amino acids. Here the CDR3 DNA reads TGCAGTGCTCTGGACAGGGTAAATCAGCCCCAGCATTTT. The encoded protein is CSALDRVNQPQHF.

At least ten counts were recorded for this clonotype. V usage is TRBV19 and J usage is TRBJ2-7; perhaps TRBD1 as D (6 bases). V was cut by 5 bases and J by 2 bases, with 16 bases left in between. Per the germline V gene, CDR1 is LNHDA and CDR2 is SQIVND (reference sequence). The CDR3 totals 15 residues. CDR3 bases: TGTGCCAGTAGTCGTGGCCGGGACAAAGCCTACGAGCAGTACTTC. Its translation is CASSRGRDKAYEQYF.

This clonotype was picked up many times. With a much larger clone just one base away, this may be a read error. The chain links TRBV20-1 to TRBJ2-1, with D uncertain. Germline-derived CDR1 and CDR2 are DFQATT and SNEGSKA (reference sequence). The CDR3 is 11 amino acids. CDR3 in DNA: TGCAGTGCTAGAAGGTACAATGAGCAGTCCTTC. Protein sequence: CSARRYNEQSF.

The chain joins TRBV6-6 to TRBJ2-4; either TRBD1 or TRBD2 may fit D (5 bases each). Looked up from germline, CDR1 is MNHNY and CDR2 is SVGAGI (reference sequence). The V end was cut by 0 bases, the J end by 2 bases, with 14 bases between. The CDR3 extends over 17 amino acids. The CDR3 DNA sequence: TGTGCCAGCAGTTACTCGATAGGGGACGGGTCCAAAAACATTCAGTACTTC. It yields the protein CASSYSIGDGSKNIQYF.

There are a few counts of this clonotype. The chain recombines TRBV6-1 with TRBJ2-7; D remains unclear. Between the trimmed V and J ends, which lost 5 bases and 10 bases, there was a span of 12 bases. Per the germline V gene, CDR1 is MNHNS and CDR2 is SASEGT. The length of the CDR3 is 11 residues. CDR3 in DNA: TGTGCCAGCAGTCGTGACTTCTATCAGTACTTC. Translating it yields CASSRDFYQYF.

This clonotype was observed at least ten times. The junction does not match germline at one end; this may be a read error. Here the CDR3 reads CASSFRLTGDYGYPF. The CDR3 bases are TGTGCCAGCAGCTTCCGATTGACAGGGGACTATGGCTACCCCTTC. The gene calls are TRBV7-8 and TRBJ1-2, with 8 bases fitting TRBD1. In germline, CDR1 is SGHVS, CDR2 FQNEAQ. The CDR3 runs 15 residues. Full variable domain (remainder filled in from reference TRBV7-8 and TRBJ1-2): GAGVSQSPRYKVAKRGQDVALRCDPISGHVSLFWYQQALGQGPEFLTYFQNEAQLDKSGLPSDRFFAERPEGSVSTLKIQRTQQEDSAVYLCASSFRLTGDYGYPFGSGTRLTVV.

The chain is built from TRBV10-3 and TRBJ1-5, with D tentatively TRBD1 (5 bases). Deletions cut 3 bases from V and 4 bases from J, with 10 bases between. The CDR3 consists of 14 residues. Looked up from germline, CDR1 is ENHRY and CDR2 is SYGVKD. CDR3 protein: CAISETGLNQPQHF. In nucleotides, the CDR3 is TGTGCCATCAGTGAAACGGGGCTTAATCAGCCCCAGCATTTT.

This clonotype was counted at least ten times. The chain employs TRBV10-3 and TRBJ1-2; D unresolved. Germline-derived CDR1 and CDR2 are ENHRY and SYGVKD. The CDR3 is 15 amino acids. Trimming stripped 2 bases from V and 4 bases from J, with 14 bases between. The CDR3 loop reads CAISEGQMRVYGYTF. CDR3 nucleotide sequence: TGTGCCATCAGTGAGGGGCAGATGCGAGTCTATGGCTACACCTTC.